This T cell receptor (beta chain) was recorded in a study of blood T cell repertoires in COVID-19. Study-level background: Italy, Spain and the United States were the sources of the convalescent and acute COVID-19 samples. The analysed material was cDNA or gDNA that came from T cells, B-cell-depleted T cells, or PBMCs.

Per the study methods: Using reference gene primer amplification, nucleated cell counts were estimated. Data came from immunoSEQ multiplex PCR; TCRdb stores just in-frame clones and leaves some out. V and J calls and clone size are as listed in that table; D and trimming were resolved from the DNA. The sample includes a few hundred thousand clones, about 85% seen only once; the top ten take 2% to 3%. CDR3 length: 14 amino acids. CDR1 and CDR2 from the germline V gene are MNHEY and SVGAGI. Losses at the gene ends were 6 bases for V and 4 bases for J; bases not matched to a gene: 5. The TCR was taken from a man younger than 30 with active or convalescent COVID-19. The sequenced sample consisted of peripheral blood. The chain couples TRBV6-5 to TRBJ1-1; TRBD1 agrees at 10 bases. CDR3 sequence (DNA): TGTGCCAGCAGACGACAGGGGGCGGGCACTGAAGCTTTCTTT. This gives the protein CASRRQGAGTEAFF.